The 25 T cell receptor beta chains below come from one sample, sequenced in a study of T cells expressing NK-cell markers. TCRdb reprocessed the 5' RACE reads and reports one entry per CDR3 protein, with no DNA. This sample contains 350,000 to 500,000 distinct CDR3 sequences. Specimen: blood T cells: a sorted CD56 or NKG2C T cell subset, CD4+ or CD8+ T cells, or bulk PBMC T cells (not recorded which). The receptors come from a woman between 18 and 69 years old in good health.

The chain joins TRBV12-3 or TRBV12-4 to TRBJ2-1; no DNA is available, so the TRBD1 call from TCRdb remains unchecked. The CDR3 is 15 amino acids. CDR3 protein: CASSPRTGSGNEQFF.

The V gene is TRBV12-3 or TRBV12-4, the J gene TRBJ1-2; checking the TCRdb D call of TRBD1 is not possible without DNA. The CDR3 spans 14 residues. CDR3 protein: CASSWTGTNYGYTF.

This rearrangement joins TRBV5-4 to TRBJ1-1. Germline V CDR1 and CDR2: SGHNT, YYREEE (reference sequence). The CDR3 length is 14 residues. The CDR3 loop is CASSLEWRNTEAFF. Full variable domain (rest looked up from reference TRBV5-4 and TRBJ1-1): ETGVTQSPTHLIKTRGQQVTLRCSSQSGHNTVSWYQQALGQGPQFIFQYYREEENGRGNFPPRFSGLQFPNYSSELNVNALELDDSALYLCASSLEWRNTEAFFGQGTRLTVV.

This sequence joins TRBV6-1 and TRBJ2-1; no DNA is available, so the TRBD1 call from TCRdb remains unchecked. CDR1 is MNHNS and CDR2 is SASEGT in the germline V gene. The CDR3 is 15 residues long. The CDR3 reads CASATGQGLYNEQFF.

V usage is TRBV10-3 and J usage is TRBJ2-1; no DNA is available, so the TRBD2 call from TCRdb remains unchecked. The V gene's germline CDR1 is ENHRY and CDR2 SYGVKD. The CDR3 covers 15 residues. CDR3 amino acids: CAISAVLAGENEQFF.

The chain has TRBV14 and TRBJ2-1. Germline CDR1 is SGHDN and CDR2 is FVKESK. This CDR3 has 14 amino acids. CDR3 residues: CASSPESSYNEQFF. The complete variable domain, with remaining parts taken from reference TRBV14 and TRBJ2-1, reads EAGVTQFPSHSVIEKGQTVTLRCDPISGHDNLYWYRRVMGKEIKFLLHFVKESKQDESGMPNNRFLAERTGGTYSTLKVQPAELEDSGVYFCASSPESSYNEQFFGPGTRLTVL.

The rearrangement links TRBV19 to TRBJ2-3. The CDR3 is 11 residues long. CDR1 is LNHDA and CDR2 is SQIVND in the germline V gene (reference sequence). The CDR3 spells CASSWFDTQYF.

This chain connects TRBV28 to TRBJ1-1. There are 12 residues in the CDR3. Germline V gene data show CDR1 as MDHEN and CDR2 as SYDVKM. The CDR3 sequence: CASSSVNTEAFF.

V and J are TRBV18 and TRBJ2-5. The CDR3 has 14 residues. Germline lookup yields CDR1 KGHSH and CDR2 LQKENI. Here the CDR3 reads CASSPKTRQETQYF. The complete variable domain, with remaining parts taken from reference TRBV18 and TRBJ2-5, reads NAGVMQNPRHLVRRRGQEARLRCSPMKGHSHVYWYRQLPEEGLKFMVYLQKENIIDESGMPKERFSAEFPKEGPSILRIQQVVRGDSAAYFCASSPKTRQETQYFGPGTRLLVL.

The chain uses TRBV16 and TRBJ2-1; with no DNA, the TCRdb D assignment of TRBD1 cannot be verified. There are 13 residues in the CDR3. Germline V lookup: CDR1 KGHSY, CDR2 FQNENV. The CDR3 spells CASSGTDYNEQFF.

The chain is built from TRBV5-1 and TRBJ1-4. Germline V gives CDR1 SGHRS, CDR2 YFSETQ. The CDR3 loop spans 15 amino acids. The CDR3 protein is CASSLVGELNEKLFF.

The chain recombines TRBV7-9 with TRBJ2-1. This CDR3 spans 17 amino acids. CDR1 and CDR2 from the germline V gene are SEHNR and FQNEAQ (reference sequence). The CDR3 region is CASSLARAGATYNEQFF.

The rearrangement links TRBV20-1 to TRBJ2-6. This CDR3 spans 13 amino acids. Germline V lookup: CDR1 DFQATT, CDR2 SNEGSKA (reference sequence). The CDR3 sequence is CSASNSGANVLTF.

V is TRBV20-1 and J is TRBJ2-2; without DNA, the TCRdb call of TRBD2 cannot be checked. In germline, CDR1 is DFQATT, CDR2 SNEGSKA (reference sequence). The CDR3 totals 14 residues. The CDR3 here is CSATWTANTGELFF.

This chain joins TRBV30 and TRBJ2-7; there is no DNA to check the TCRdb D call of TRBD2. Germline V gene data show CDR1 as GTSNPN and CDR2 as SVGIG (reference sequence). The CDR3 is made up of 13 amino acids. CDR3 sequence reads: CAWSRLALGEQYF.

The V gene is TRBV5-6, the J gene TRBJ1-1; the TRBD1 assignment by TCRdb is unverifiable without DNA. Germline loops: CDR1 SGHDT, CDR2 YYEEEE. The CDR3 sequence is 13 residues long. CDR3 protein: CASSNRARGEAFF.

CDR3 sequence: CASSPRTGRNGGSYNEQFF. The genes are TRBV11-2 and TRBJ2-1; TCRdb outputs TRBD1, but without DNA this stays unchecked. Germline lookup yields CDR1 SGHAT and CDR2 FQNNGV. The CDR3 consists of 19 residues. Based on the CDR3 plus reference TRBV11-2 and TRBJ2-1, the full variable domain is EAGVAQSPRYKIIEKRQSVAFWCNPISGHATLYWYQQILGQGPKLLIQFQNNGVVDDSQLPKDRFSAERLKGVDSTLKIQPAKLEDSAVYLCASSPRTGRNGGSYNEQFFGPGTRLTVL.

This chain joins TRBV10-3 and TRBJ2-5; no DNA is available, so the TRBD1 call from TCRdb remains unchecked. Germline CDR1 is ENHRY and CDR2 is SYGVKD. This CDR3 region has 12 residues. This CDR3 is CAAGTPRETQYF.

This chain joins TRBV5-1 and TRBJ2-3; the TCRdb D gene call, TRBD2, has no DNA to confirm it. The CDR3 length is 17 residues. Germline assignment: CDR1 SGHRS and CDR2 YFSETQ. The CDR3 sequence: CASSLAKREAHTDTQYF. Using reference TRBV5-1 and TRBJ2-3 for the parts outside the CDR3, the full variable domain is KAGVTQTPRYLIKTRGQQVTLSCSPISGHRSVSWYQQTPGQGLQFLFEYFSETQRNKGNFPGRFSGRQFSNSRSEMNVSTLELGDSALYLCASSLAKREAHTDTQYFGPGTRLTVL.

The chain joins TRBV11-2 to TRBJ1-6. The CDR3 sequence is 13 residues long. The V gene's germline CDR1 is SGHAT and CDR2 FQNNGV. The CDR3 loop is CASSPRNNSPLHF.

The chain links TRBV5-1 to TRBJ2-7. The CDR3 extends over 14 amino acids. Germline V gene lookup returns CDR1 SGHRS and CDR2 YFSETQ. CDR3 amino acids: CASSWGVSSYEQYF.

The chain couples TRBV20-1 to TRBJ2-5. This CDR3 has 14 residues. Looked up from germline, CDR1 is DFQATT and CDR2 is SNEGSKA (reference sequence). This chain's CDR3 is CSARGSAAQETQYF.

The CDR3 loop reads CASSSPTRMNTEAFF. This chain uses TRBV12-3 or TRBV12-4 with TRBJ1-1. The CDR3 runs to 15 residues.

V is TRBV30 and J is TRBJ2-1; TCRdb returns TRBD1, unconfirmable since there is no DNA. The CDR3 runs to 14 residues. Germline V gene sequence: CDR1 GTSNPN, CDR2 SVGIG (reference sequence). CDR3 sequence: CAWRGLGTYNEQFF.

V and J are TRBV19 and TRBJ2-1. This CDR3 is built from 15 residues. Germline V gene data show CDR1 as LNHDA and CDR2 as SQIVND (reference sequence). Here the CDR3 reads CASRKSGRSYNEQFF. The full variable domain, completed using reference TRBV19 and TRBJ2-1, is DGGITQSPKYLFRKEGQNVTLSCEQNLNHDAMYWYRQDPGQGLRLIYYSQIVNDFQKGDIAEGYSVSREKKESFPLTVTSAQKNPTAFYLCASRKSGRSYNEQFFGPGTRLTVL.